The rows below give T cell receptor beta chains drawn from one sample of a study of CD8 T cells in ankylosing spondylitis. TCRdb processed the 5' RACE reads anew with MiXCR; each CDR3 protein has one entry. The table has about 200,000 distinct CDR3 sequences, 20% to 30% seen once. The material sequenced was blood, either unsorted or a sorted T cell fraction (not recorded which). All receptors come from a male donor with ankylosing spondylitis or in good health (not recorded which). Each CDR3 is given with its conserved first and last residue.

>TRBJ2-1|TRBV5-1
CATNEGGPYNEQFF
>TRBJ1-4|TRBV29-1
CSVVVGANEKLFF
>TRBJ2-2|TRBV20-1
CSATPFSGSWSTGELFF
>TRBJ1-6|TRBV5-1
CASSSEVSGNLGSPLHF
>TRBJ2-2|TRBV7-2
CASSVWETGELFF
>TRBJ2-4|TRBV2
CASSDRVSGSWSVQYF
>TRBJ2-1|TRBV18
CASSLMTYNEQFF
>TRBJ2-1|TRBV20-1
CSARADEQFF
>TRBJ2-7|TRBV29-1
CSVKRDSNPSYEQYF
>TRBJ2-7|TRBV6-1
CASGEASAYEQYF
>TRBJ1-4|TRBV25-1
CASSGGTGINEKLFF
>TRBJ2-1|TRBV11-2
CASSLGQGSWNEQFF
>TRBJ1-1|TRBV20-1
CSARAIRTGNTEAFF
>TRBJ2-5|TRBV29-1
CSVGGLQETQYF
>TRBJ1-2|TRBV20-1
CSAVPGSHGYTF
>TRBJ2-2|TRBV2
CASSGPVNTGELFF
>TRBJ2-7|TRBV15
CATSRVRGREKISGTSLLSYEQYF
>TRBJ2-1|TRBV29-1
CSQRRTPYNEQFF
>TRBJ1-4|TRBV12-3/TRBV12-4
CASSLRGGNEKLFF
>TRBJ2-7|TRBV20-1
CSAPSGNSYEQYF
>TRBJ2-7|TRBV29-1
CSVARTAYEQYF
>TRBJ2-3|TRBV20-1
CSARDPAGAVWDTQYF
>TRBJ2-1|TRBV27
CASRLAGGYGEQFF
>TRBJ2-3|TRBV15
CASSVSDTQYF
>TRBJ2-4|TRBV29-1
CSVVGGTAKNIQYF
>TRBJ2-3|TRBV4-3
CASSQDRASRRRADTQYF
>TRBJ2-7|TRBV29-1
CSVEWDRGYEQYF
>TRBJ2-1|TRBV6-1
CASSETGDTNEQFF
>TRBJ2-7|TRBV6-1
CASSESRYEQYF
>TRBJ2-7|TRBV10-2
CATSEVKSYEQYF
>TRBJ2-1|TRBV29-1
CSTAGTSFGGEQFF
>TRBJ2-5|TRBV2
CASSARRKETQYF
>TRBJ2-1|TRBV12-3/TRBV12-4
CASRFFLTSGPKSVNEQFF
>TRBJ2-1|TRBV5-1
CASRLTSGGGMNEQFF
>TRBJ1-2|TRBV27
CATRPNGPSAGGYTF
>TRBJ2-7|TRBV2
CASSLTATYEQYF
>TRBJ1-3|TRBV12-3/TRBV12-4
CASRLQGSGNTIYF